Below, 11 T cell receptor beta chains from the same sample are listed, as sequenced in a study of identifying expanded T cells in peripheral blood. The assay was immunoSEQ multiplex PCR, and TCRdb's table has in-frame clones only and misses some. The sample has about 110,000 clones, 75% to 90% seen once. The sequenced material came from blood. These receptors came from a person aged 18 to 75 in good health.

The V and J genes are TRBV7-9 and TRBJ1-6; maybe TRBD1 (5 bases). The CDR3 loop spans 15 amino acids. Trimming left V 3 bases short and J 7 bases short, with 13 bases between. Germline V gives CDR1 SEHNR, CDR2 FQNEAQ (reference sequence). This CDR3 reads CASSFAGTENSPLHF. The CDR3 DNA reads TGTGCCAGCAGCTTCGCCGGGACGGAGAATTCACCCCTCCACTTT.

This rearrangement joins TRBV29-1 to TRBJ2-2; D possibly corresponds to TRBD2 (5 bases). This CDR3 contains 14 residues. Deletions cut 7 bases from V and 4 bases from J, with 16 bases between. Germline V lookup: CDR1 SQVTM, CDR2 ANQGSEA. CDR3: CSALLTRGTGELFF. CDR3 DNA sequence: TGCAGCGCGCTACTAACACGGGGCACCGGGGAGCTGTTTTTT.

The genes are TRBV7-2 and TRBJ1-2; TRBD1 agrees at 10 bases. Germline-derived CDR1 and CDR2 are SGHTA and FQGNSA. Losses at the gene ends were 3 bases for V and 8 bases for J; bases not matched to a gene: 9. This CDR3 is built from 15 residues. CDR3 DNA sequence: TGTGCCAGCAGCTTGATGAGACAGGGGGCGCTGGGCTACACCTTC. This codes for CASSLMRQGALGYTF.

The DNA for the CDR3 is TGCAGCGTTGAATATTACGGGACAGGGGACTCCTACGAGCAGTACTTC. Amino acid sequence: CSVEYYGTGDSYEQYF. The chain employs TRBV29-1 and TRBJ2-7; 10 nucleotides agree with TRBD1. Germline assignment: CDR1 SQVTM and CDR2 ANQGSEA. This CDR3 is 16 amino acids long. V shed 2 bases, J shed 0 bases, and the junction held 7 bases outside the gene matches.

The CDR3 here is CASGPGQSSYNEQFF. Here the CDR3 DNA reads TGTGCTAGTGGCCCGGGGCAGAGCTCCTACAATGAGCAGTTCTTC. The rearrangement uses TRBV12-5 and TRBJ2-1; possibly TRBD1 or TRBD2 for D (5 bases each). The CDR3 consists of 15 residues. Trimming removed 6 bases from V and 0 bases from J, with 12 bases in between. Germline values: CDR1 LGHNT, CDR2 FRNRAP.

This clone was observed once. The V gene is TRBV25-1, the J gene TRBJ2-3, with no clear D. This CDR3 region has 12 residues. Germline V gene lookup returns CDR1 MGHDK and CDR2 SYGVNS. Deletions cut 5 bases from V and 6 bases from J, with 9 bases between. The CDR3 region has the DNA TGTGCCAGCAGTCCCCAGGCGGATACGCAGTATTTT. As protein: CASSPQADTQYF. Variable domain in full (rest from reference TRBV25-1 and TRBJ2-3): EADIYQTPRYLVIGTGKKITLECSQTMGHDKMYWYQQDPGMELHLIHYSYGVNSTEKGDLSSESTVSRIRTEHFPLTLESARPSHTSQYLCASSPQADTQYFGPGTRLTVL.

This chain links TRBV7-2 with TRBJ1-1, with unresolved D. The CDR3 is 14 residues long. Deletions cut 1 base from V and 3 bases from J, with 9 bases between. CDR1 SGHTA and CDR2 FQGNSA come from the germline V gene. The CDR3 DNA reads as TGTGCCAGCAGCTTAGTGGGGTGGGACACTGAAGCTTTCTTT. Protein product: CASSLVGWDTEAFF.

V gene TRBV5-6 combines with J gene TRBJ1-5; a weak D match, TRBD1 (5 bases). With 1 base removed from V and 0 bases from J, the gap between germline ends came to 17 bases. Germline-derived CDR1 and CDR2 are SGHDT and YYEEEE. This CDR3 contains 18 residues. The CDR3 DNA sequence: TGTGCCAGCAGCTTGAGCCCCAGGGCAAAGTATAGCAATCAGCCCCAGCATTTT. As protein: CASSLSPRAKYSNQPQHF.

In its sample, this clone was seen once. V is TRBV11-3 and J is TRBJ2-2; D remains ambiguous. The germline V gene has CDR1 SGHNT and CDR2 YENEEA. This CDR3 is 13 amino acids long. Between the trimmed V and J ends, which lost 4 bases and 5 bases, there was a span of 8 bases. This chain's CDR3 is CASSSRSTGELFF. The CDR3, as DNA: TGTGCCAGCAGCTCTCGATCAACCGGGGAGCTGTTTTTT.

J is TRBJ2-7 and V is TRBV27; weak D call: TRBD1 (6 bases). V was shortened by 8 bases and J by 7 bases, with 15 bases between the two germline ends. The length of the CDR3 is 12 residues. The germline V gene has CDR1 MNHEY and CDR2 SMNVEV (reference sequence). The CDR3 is CASGYRVGEQYF. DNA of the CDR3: TGTGCCAGCGGCTACAGGGTTGGGGAGCAGTACTTC.

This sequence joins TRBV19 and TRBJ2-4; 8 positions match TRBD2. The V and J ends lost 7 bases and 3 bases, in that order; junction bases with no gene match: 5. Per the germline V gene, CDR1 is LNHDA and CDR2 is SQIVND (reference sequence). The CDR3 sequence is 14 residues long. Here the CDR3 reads CASTHRGGKNIQYF. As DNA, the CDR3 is TGTGCCAGTACCCACCGGGGGGGCAAAAACATTCAGTACTTC.